This section outlines one T cell receptor (beta chain) sequence together with its context. Which antigen it targets is not known. Base qualities were left out, and no much larger clone turns up one base away. The source of the sample is a study of T cell changes during pregnancy in multiple sclerosis (dated by TCRdb to about 2019). As for the study more broadly: The study examined how the T cell repertoire changed over the course of pregnancy in women with multiple sclerosis.

The library was generated by the immunoSEQ multiplex PCR assay. What TCRdb holds here is the immuneACCESS table cut down to in-frame rearrangements. Part of the clones is not present; checked against another copy, under half of the missing clones reflect an unresolved V gene, and the others are unexplained. The sample profile shows 25,000 to 35,000 clones; roughly 87% of them were found once. About 5.4% of the sample is in the top ten clones. As encoded in the germline V gene (reference sequence), CDR1 is PRHDT while CDR2 is FYEKMQ. V lost 5 bases and J lost 8 bases, and the count of bases not matched to a germline gene is 1. Measured from the cysteine to the phenylalanine, the CDR3 is 12 residues long. Just CDR3 DNA is preserved here, 36 bases in frame from base 1.

The rearrangement joined TRBV13 to TRBJ1-2; TRBD1 lines up with 11 middle nucleotides. This material consisted of CD8+ T cells from peripheral blood mononuclear cells, taken in the first trimester of pregnancy. This receptor was taken from a female donor with multiple sclerosis, enrolled in a pregnancy study. Here is the DNA: TGTGCCAGCAGCGGGGACAGGGGGGGCTACACCTTC. It specifies CASSGDRGGYTF.